This is a list of T cell receptor beta chains from one sample in a study of T cells after yellow fever vaccination. MiXCR, applied by TCRdb to the 5' RACE reads, yields one record per CDR3 protein. The table has 300,000 or so distinct CDR3 sequences, approximately 3.9% seen once. The sequencing used PBMCs, collected 5 days after the yellow fever booster vaccination. Every receptor here comes from a man aged 18 to 30 who received the YFV17D yellow fever vaccine. CDR3s include the opening cysteine and the closing phenylalanine or tryptophan. D genes are given only for firm matches. Clone size is shown for a subset of rows, as once, few, many or a class of expanded clone.

few	TRBD2	TRBV5-8	TRBJ2-1	TGTGCCAGCAGCGCGGGACTAGCGGGGTCTTGGGGTGAGCAGTTCTTC	CASSAGLAGSWGEQFF
many	-	TRBV7-2	TRBJ2-2	TGTGCCAGCAGCTTATCTCCTAGCCGCACCGGGGAGCTGTTTTTT	CASSLSPSRTGELFF
-	-	TRBV18	TRBJ2-1	TGTGCCAGCTCACCACCCGGGGCTGGGATTGAGCAGTTCTTC	CASSPPGAGIEQFF
-	TRBD1	TRBV12-3/TRBV12-4	TRBJ1-2	TGTGCCAGCAGTTTATACCCCGACAGGGAAAGGGGCTACACCTTC	CASSLYPDRERGYTF
many	-	TRBV3-1	TRBJ2-3	TGTGCCAGCAGCCAACTAGTACGTGGAGGACGAAGGCAGTATTTT	CASSQLVRGGRRQYF
many	-	TRBV6-6	TRBJ2-4	TGTGCCAGCAGTGGGATAGGGCGATCCAAAAACATTCAGTACTTC	CASSGIGRSKNIQYF
-	-	TRBV6-5	TRBJ2-1	TGTGCCAGCAGCCGACTCCTGACAGGCGGCAATGAGCAGTTCTTC	CASSRLLTGGNEQFF
few	TRBD2	TRBV4-2	TRBJ2-3	TGTGCCAGCAGCCAAGAGGCGGGGGTCGGCACAGATACGCAGTATTTT	CASSQEAGVGTDTQYF
many	-	TRBV2	TRBJ1-3	TGTGCCAGCAGTGAAGCGCGGCAGGGAAACACCATATATTTT	CASSEARQGNTIYF
many	-	TRBV7-9	TRBJ1-1	TGCGCCAGCAGCTTGGCCCCAGACACTGAAGCTTTCTTT	CASSLAPDTEAFF
few	-	TRBV29-1	TRBJ1-1	TGCAGCGTTGACGACGGGGGTGGTACCTGGCCTGAAGCTTTCTTT	CSVDDGGGTWPEAFF
few	-	TRBV18	TRBJ1-6	TGTGCCAGCTCACCACCGGGAGAATGGGGGGCCAGGGGTTCACCCCTCCACTTT	CASSPPGEWGARGSPLHF
-	-	TRBV9	TRBJ2-6	TGTGCCAGCAGCGTCGCGATGGCGGGTGGAAACGTCCTGACTTTC	CASSVAMAGGNVLTF
-	TRBD1	TRBV24-1	TRBJ1-5	TGTGCCACCAGTGATCCCGGGACAGGGAGTAATCAGCCCCAGCATTTT	CATSDPGTGSNQPQHF
few	-	TRBV3-1	TRBJ2-3	TGTGCCAGCAGCCCAAGACCCAGCGACGGCACAGATACGCAGTATTTT	CASSPRPSDGTDTQYF
few	-	TRBV6-5	TRBJ1-1	TGTGCCAGCAGTTACTCGGGCCCAAGCGCGATAGCTTTCTTT	CASSYSGPSAIAFF
few	-	TRBV4-2	TRBJ1-2	TGTGCCAGCAGCCAAGAGGTGACAGGACTACGGGGCGGCTACACCTTC	CASSQEVTGLRGGYTF
-	-	TRBV20-1	TRBJ2-5	TGCAGTGCTCCCCTCAGGGGGAGGGAGACCCAGTACTTC	CSAPLRGRETQYF
few	TRBD1	TRBV5-6	TRBJ2-7	TGTGCCAGCAGCTTGTTCGGGACAGCTACCTACTACGAGCAGTACTTC	CASSLFGTATYYEQYF
-	-	TRBV3-2	TRBJ1-1	TGTGCCAGCAGCCTCCCAAAGGGCGGCGTAAGGGCCAAGTTGGGGAACACTGAAGCTTTCTTT	CASSLPKGGVRAKLGNTEAFF
-	-	TRBV2	TRBJ2-2	TGTGCCAGCACGGGACTTAACACCGGGGAGCTGTTTTTT	CASTGLNTGELFF
many	TRBD2	TRBV5-1	TRBJ2-3	TGCGCCAGCAGCCCCCAGCGGGGGGGCACAGATACGCAGTATTTT	CASSPQRGGTDTQYF
few	TRBD1	TRBV7-9	TRBJ1-6	TGTGCCGGGACCCCGGGACAGAGCAATTCACCCCTCCACTTT	CAGTPGQSNSPLHF
few	-	TRBV6-2/TRBV6-3	TRBJ2-1	TGTGCCAGCAGTTACTTCGCAGGTTCGACCTACAATGAGCAGTTCTTC	CASSYFAGSTYNEQFF
many	TRBD1	TRBV18	TRBJ2-3	TGTGCCAGCTCACCACTTGGACAGGGGACAGATACGCAGTATTTT	CASSPLGQGTDTQYF
many	TRBD2	TRBV4-2	TRBJ2-5	TGTGCCAGCAGCCAAGATCTAGCGGGACCTCAAGAGACCCAGTACTTC	CASSQDLAGPQETQYF
few	TRBD1	TRBV30	TRBJ1-2	TGTGCCTGGAGACTTGACAGGGGCGGCTACACCTTC	CAWRLDRGGYTF
-	TRBD1	TRBV6-2/TRBV6-3	TRBJ1-6	TGTGCCAGCGGACCGGGACAGCGAAATTCACCCCTCCACTTT	CASGPGQRNSPLHF